Below are 15 T cell receptor beta chains sequenced from a single sample in a study of T cell changes during pregnancy in multiple sclerosis (dated by TCRdb to about 2019). The library was made by the immunoSEQ multiplex PCR assay. Not all clones reach the TCRdb copy of this immuneACCESS table, which keeps in-frame sequences only. Checked studies attribute under half of the gap to unresolved V genes and leave the rest unexplained. Counted in this sample were roughly 38,000 clones; about 94% of them appeared once. About 8% of the sample rests with the top ten. The starting material was CD8+ T cells from peripheral blood mononuclear cells, obtained in the third trimester of pregnancy. These receptors all stem from a female donor with multiple sclerosis, enrolled in a pregnancy study.

The chain recombines TRBV28 with TRBJ2-3, with 10 bases identical to TRBD2. V shed 5 bases and J 0 bases; nucleotides not matched to a gene: 5. The CDR3 sequence is 16 residues long. The V gene's germline CDR1 is MDHEN and CDR2 SYDVKM. As DNA, the CDR3 is TGTGCCAGCAGTCAGATAGCGGGAGGAAGCACAGATACGCAGTATTTT. It specifies CASSQIAGGSTDTQYF.

The rearrangement joins TRBV7-9 to TRBJ2-1, with TRBD2 matching over 10 bases. V shed 3 bases, J shed 5 bases, and the junction held 7 bases outside the gene matches. Germline lookup yields CDR1 SEHNR and CDR2 FQNEAQ (reference sequence). The CDR3 has 16 residues. The CDR3 DNA follows: TGTGCCAGCAGCTTCCCAGCGGGAGGGCTCCACAATGAGCAGTTCTTC. Protein: CASSFPAGGLHNEQFF.

The gene calls are TRBV29-1 and TRBJ2-7; D remains ambiguous. The CDR3 covers 14 residues. V lost 0 bases and J lost 2, with 11 bases in between. Germline V gene sequence: CDR1 SQVTM, CDR2 ANQGSEA. Written as DNA, the CDR3 is TGCAGCGTTGAAGAGAATAGCAGTACCTACGAGCAGTACTTC. Amino acid sequence: CSVEENSSTYEQYF.

The rearrangement links TRBV28 to TRBJ1-2, with 7 bases fitting TRBD1. In germline, CDR1 is MDHEN, CDR2 SYDVKM. J was trimmed by 0 bases and V by 4 bases; bases with no gene match: 8. The CDR3 runs to 16 residues. CDR3 in DNA: TGTGCCAGCAGTTCCTCTCGGACAGGTTCTAACTATGGCTACACCTTC. The encoded protein is CASSSSRTGSNYGYTF.

J is TRBJ2-7 and V is TRBV5-1, with 10 bases that match TRBD1. The CDR3 is 22 amino acids. Germline-derived CDR1 and CDR2 are SGHRS and YFSETQ. V trimming: 4 bases; J trimming: 0 bases; junction bases outside the gene matches: 25. The CDR3 sequence is CASSVPGQGNLKWGGDSYEQYF. As DNA, the CDR3 is TGCGCCAGCAGCGTTCCGGGACAGGGGAATCTAAAGTGGGGGGGGGACTCCTACGAGCAGTACTTC.

The chain combines TRBV7-9 with TRBJ1-1; 7 bases match TRBD1. Trimming removed 5 bases from V and 11 bases from J; junction bases left unmatched: 8. The germline V gene encodes CDR1 SEHNR and CDR2 FQNEAQ (reference sequence). The CDR3 covers 12 residues. In DNA form, the CDR3 reads TGTGCCAGCAGCGCCCCGACAGGGACGGCTTTCTTT. This translates into CASSAPTGTAFF.

The V gene is TRBV5-1, the J gene TRBJ2-3; perhaps TRBD1 as D (5 bases). Trimming left V 1 base short and J 6 bases short, with 9 bases between. The CDR3 length is 13 residues. The germline V gene has CDR1 SGHRS and CDR2 YFSETQ. The CDR3 is CASSLQGADTQYF. The CDR3 region has the DNA TGCGCCAGCAGCTTGCAGGGTGCGGATACGCAGTATTTT.

The chain is built from TRBV6-4 and TRBJ1-1; tentatively, D is TRBD1 (6 bases). Trimming removed 4 bases from V and 1 base from J, with 19 bases in between. CDR1 is MRHNA, CDR2 SNTAGT, per germline. This CDR3 is 17 amino acids long. CDR3 sequence (DNA): TGTGCCAGCAGTGCCCCCTTCCCTATACAGGGGAACACTGAAGCTTTCTTT. This encodes CASSAPFPIQGNTEAFF.

The rearrangement links TRBV28 to TRBJ1-2, with 7 bases identical to TRBD1. Germline CDR1 MDHEN, CDR2 SYDVKM. The CDR3 is 13 amino acids. J was trimmed by 5 bases and V by 3 bases; bases with no gene match: 3. The CDR3, as DNA: TGTGCCAGCAGTTTGACAGGGACTTATGGCTACACCTTC. This translates into CASSLTGTYGYTF.

This chain joins TRBV7-9 and TRBJ1-2, with 12 bases identical to TRBD1. V lost 1 base, J lost 4 bases, and 4 bases stayed unmatched. CDR1 is SEHNR and CDR2 is FQNEAQ in the germline V gene (reference sequence). The CDR3 contains 16 residues. The CDR3 spells CASSLGGQGAFYGYTF. The CDR3 DNA sequence: TGTGCCAGCAGCTTAGGGGGACAGGGGGCGTTCTATGGCTACACCTTC. The full variable domain, completed using reference TRBV7-9 and TRBJ1-2, is DTGVSQNPRHKITKRGQNVTFRCDPISEHNRLYWYRQTLGQGPEFLTYFQNEAQLEKSRLLSDRFSAERPKGSFSTLEIQRTEQGDSAMYLCASSLGGQGAFYGYTFGSGTRLTVV.

The J gene is TRBJ2-7, the V gene TRBV7-9; no clear D gene. Trimming cost V 1 base and J 4 bases, with 8 bases left between them. Germline CDR1 and CDR2: SEHNR and FQNEAQ (reference sequence). There are 13 residues in the CDR3. The CDR3 coding sequence is TGTGCCAGCAGCTTAGTAGTAAGTTACGAGCAGTACTTC. Encoded protein: CASSLVVSYEQYF. The whole variable domain, remainder taken from reference TRBV7-9 and TRBJ2-7, is DTGVSQNPRHKITKRGQNVTFRCDPISEHNRLYWYRQTLGQGPEFLTYFQNEAQLEKSRLLSDRFSAERPKGSFSTLEIQRTEQGDSAMYLCASSLVVSYEQYFGPGTRLTVT.

The chain employs TRBV30 and TRBJ2-7, with D possibly matching TRBD2 (6 bases). Germline V gives CDR1 GTSNPN, CDR2 SVGIG (reference sequence). V lost 4 bases to trimming and J lost 4 bases, with 17 bases between them. The CDR3 has 14 residues. CDR3 DNA sequence: TGTGCCTGGACGGGAGCCAGGGATGGGTACGAGCAGTACTTC. It encodes CAWTGARDGYEQYF.

This chain joins TRBV7-2 and TRBJ2-7, with 9 bases that match TRBD2. CDR1 is SGHTA and CDR2 is FQGNSA in the germline V gene. V lost 1 base, J lost 4 bases, and 5 bases stayed unmatched. This CDR3 is built from 15 residues. The CDR3 region is CASSLESSGKYEQYF. CDR3 bases: TGTGCCAGCAGCTTAGAGTCTAGCGGGAAGTACGAGCAGTACTTC.

This clone is medium-sized. The CDR3 nucleotides read TGTGCCAGCAGCTTGGGCGGGGCCGTGGCGGGACAGGGTAACGAGCAGTACTTC. Its translation is CASSLGGAVAGQGNEQYF. This rearrangement joins TRBV7-8 to TRBJ2-7, with 9 bases fitting TRBD1. Germline CDR1 SGHVS, CDR2 FQNEAQ. V dropped 3 bases and J dropped 5; count of bases not matched to a gene: 17. This CDR3 region has 18 residues.

This chain links TRBV19 with TRBJ1-2, with D perhaps TRBD1 (6 bases). Germline V gene lookup returns CDR1 LNHDA and CDR2 SQIVND (reference sequence). Trimming took off 4 bases at V and 7 bases at J, with 19 bases between the two ends. The CDR3 has 15 amino acids. This CDR3 is CASSSGTRGVGGYTF. In nucleotides, the CDR3 is TGTGCCAGTAGTAGTGGGACCAGGGGAGTAGGTGGCTACACCTTC.